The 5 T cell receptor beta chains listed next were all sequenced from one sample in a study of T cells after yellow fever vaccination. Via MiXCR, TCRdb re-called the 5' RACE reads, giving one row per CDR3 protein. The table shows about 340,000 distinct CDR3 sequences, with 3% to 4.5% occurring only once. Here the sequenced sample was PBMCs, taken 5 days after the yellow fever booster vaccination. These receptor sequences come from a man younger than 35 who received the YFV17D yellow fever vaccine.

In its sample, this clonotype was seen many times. CDR3 loop: CASSRADVYTDTQYF. The CDR3 bases are TGTGCCAGCAGCCGGGCCGACGTGTACACAGATACGCAGTATTTT. The chain carries TRBV7-6 and TRBJ2-3; unclear D gene. Germline-derived CDR1 and CDR2 are SGHVS and FNYEAQ. The CDR3 covers 15 residues. Trimming took 5 bases from V and 2 from J, leaving 14 bases between them. The variable domain in full, completed from reference TRBV7-6 and TRBJ2-3, reads GAGVSQSPRYKVTKRGQDVALRCDPISGHVSLYWYRQALGQGPEFLTYFNYEAQQDKSGLPNDRFSAERPEGSISTLTIQRTEQRDSAMYRCASSRADVYTDTQYFGPGTRLTVL.

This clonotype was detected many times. The chain's CDR3 is CASSLVASGDQETQYF. In DNA form, the CDR3 reads TGCGCCAGCAGCTTGGTCGCTAGCGGGGACCAAGAGACCCAGTACTTC. J is TRBJ2-5 and V is TRBV5-1, with TRBD2 identical over 9 bases. Per germline, CDR1 SGHRS and CDR2 YFSETQ. CDR3 length equals 16 residues. V was clipped by 0 bases and J by 0 bases; unmatched bases: 3.

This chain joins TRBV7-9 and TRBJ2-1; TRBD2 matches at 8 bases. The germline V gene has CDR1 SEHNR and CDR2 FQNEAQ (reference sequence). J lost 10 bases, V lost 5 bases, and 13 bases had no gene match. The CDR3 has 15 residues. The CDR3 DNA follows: TGTGCCAGCAGCGGCCCGGGACTAGTCGAGGGCGAGCAGTTCTTC. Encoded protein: CASSGPGLVEGEQFF.

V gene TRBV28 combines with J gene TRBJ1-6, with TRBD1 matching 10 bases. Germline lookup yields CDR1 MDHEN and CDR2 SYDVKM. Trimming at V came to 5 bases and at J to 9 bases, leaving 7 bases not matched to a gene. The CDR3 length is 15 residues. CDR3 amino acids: CASSHHGQGGSPLHF. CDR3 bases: TGTGCCAGCAGTCACCACGGACAGGGGGGTTCACCCCTCCACTTT.

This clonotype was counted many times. This CDR3 reads CASGIAGGGYEQYF. CDR3 DNA: TGTGCCAGCGGAATAGCGGGGGGTGGCTACGAGCAGTACTTC. The chain uses TRBV7-2 and TRBJ2-7, with 10 bases that match TRBD2. The CDR3 sequence is 14 residues long. With V trimmed by 8 bases and J by 3 bases, 7 bases remained unmatched. CDR1 SGHTA and CDR2 FQGNSA come from the germline V gene. Full variable domain (missing parts from reference TRBV7-2 and TRBJ2-7): GAGVSQSPSNKVTEKGKDVELRCDPISGHTALYWYRQSLGQGLEFLIYFQGNSAPDKSGLPSDRFSAERTGGSVSTLTIQRTQQEDSAVYLCASGIAGGGYEQYFGPGTRLTVT.